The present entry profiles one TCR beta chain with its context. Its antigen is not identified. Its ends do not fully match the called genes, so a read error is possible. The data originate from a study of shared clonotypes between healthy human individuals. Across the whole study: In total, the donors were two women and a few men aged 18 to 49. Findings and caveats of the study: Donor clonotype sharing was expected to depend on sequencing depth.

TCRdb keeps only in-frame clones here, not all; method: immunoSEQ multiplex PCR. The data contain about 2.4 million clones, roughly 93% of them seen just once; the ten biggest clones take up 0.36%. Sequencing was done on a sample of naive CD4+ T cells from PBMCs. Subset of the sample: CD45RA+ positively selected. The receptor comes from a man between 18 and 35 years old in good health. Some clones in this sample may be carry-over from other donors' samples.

Here the CDR3 DNA reads TGTGCCAGCACTGAAACTAGCAATCAGCCCCAGCATTTT. It is translated as CASTETSNQPQHF. The chain has TRBV2 and TRBJ1-5; D remains unclear. Germline-derived CDR1 and CDR2 are SNHLY and FYNNEI. CDR3 size: 13 residues.